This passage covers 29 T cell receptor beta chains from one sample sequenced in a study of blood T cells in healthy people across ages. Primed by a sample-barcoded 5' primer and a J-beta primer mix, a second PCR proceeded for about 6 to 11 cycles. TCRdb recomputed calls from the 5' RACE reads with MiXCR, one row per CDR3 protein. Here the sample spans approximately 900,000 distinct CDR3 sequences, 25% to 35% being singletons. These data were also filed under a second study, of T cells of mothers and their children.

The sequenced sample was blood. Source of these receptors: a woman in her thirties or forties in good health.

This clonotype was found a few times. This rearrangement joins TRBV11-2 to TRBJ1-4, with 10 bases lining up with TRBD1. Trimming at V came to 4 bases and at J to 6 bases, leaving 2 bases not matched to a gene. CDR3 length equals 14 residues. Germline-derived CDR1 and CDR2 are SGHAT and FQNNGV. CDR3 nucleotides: TGTGCCAGCAGCTGGACAGGGGGGGATGAAAAACTGTTTTTT. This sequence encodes CASSWTGGDEKLFF.

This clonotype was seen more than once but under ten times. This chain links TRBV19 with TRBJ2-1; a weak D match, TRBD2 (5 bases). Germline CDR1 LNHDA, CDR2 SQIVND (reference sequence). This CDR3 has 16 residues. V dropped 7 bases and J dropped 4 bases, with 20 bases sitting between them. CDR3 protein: CASTPGFHLVYNEQFF. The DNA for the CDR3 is TGTGCCAGTACACCGGGGTTCCATCTCGTATACAATGAGCAGTTCTTC.

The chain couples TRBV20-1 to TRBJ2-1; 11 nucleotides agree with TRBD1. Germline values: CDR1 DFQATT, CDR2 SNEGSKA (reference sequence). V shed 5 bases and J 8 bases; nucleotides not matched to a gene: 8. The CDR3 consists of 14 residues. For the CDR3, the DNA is TGCAGTGCTGACCGGGACAGGGGGGGTCATGAGCAGTTCTTC. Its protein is CSADRDRGGHEQFF.

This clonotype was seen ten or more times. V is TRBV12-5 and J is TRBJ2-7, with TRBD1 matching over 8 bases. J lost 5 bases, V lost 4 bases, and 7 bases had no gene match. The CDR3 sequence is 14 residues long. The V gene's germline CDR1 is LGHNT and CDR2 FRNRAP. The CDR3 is CASGSEDRDHEQYF. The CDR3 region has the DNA TGTGCTAGTGGTTCTGAGGACAGGGACCACGAGCAGTACTTC.

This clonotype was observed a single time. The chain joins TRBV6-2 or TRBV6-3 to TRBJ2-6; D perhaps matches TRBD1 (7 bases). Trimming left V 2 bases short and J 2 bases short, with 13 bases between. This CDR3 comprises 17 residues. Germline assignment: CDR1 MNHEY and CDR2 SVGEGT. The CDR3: CASSYRQGGPGANVLTF. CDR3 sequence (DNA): TGTGCCAGCAGTTACCGGCAGGGGGGACCTGGGGCCAACGTCCTGACTTTC.

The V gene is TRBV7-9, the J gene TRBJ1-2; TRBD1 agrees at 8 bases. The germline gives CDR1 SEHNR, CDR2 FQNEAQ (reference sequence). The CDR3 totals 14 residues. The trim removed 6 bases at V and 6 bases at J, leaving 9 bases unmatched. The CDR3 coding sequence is TGTGCCAGCAGTCAGACGGACAGGGCTAATGGCTACACCTTC. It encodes CASSQTDRANGYTF.

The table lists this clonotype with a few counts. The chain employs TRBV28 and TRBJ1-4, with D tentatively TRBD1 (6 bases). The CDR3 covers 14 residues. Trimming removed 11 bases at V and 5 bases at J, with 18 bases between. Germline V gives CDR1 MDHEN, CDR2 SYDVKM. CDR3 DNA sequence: TGTGCCGCGACAGGTCCGAGTGGAAATGAAAAACTGTTTTTT. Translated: CAATGPSGNEKLFF. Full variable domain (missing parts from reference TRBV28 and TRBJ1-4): DVKVTQSSRYLVKRTGEKVFLECVQDMDHENMFWYRQDPGLGLRLIYFSYDVKMKEKGDIPEGYSVSREKKERFSLILESASTNQTSMYLCAATGPSGNEKLFFGSGTQLSVL.

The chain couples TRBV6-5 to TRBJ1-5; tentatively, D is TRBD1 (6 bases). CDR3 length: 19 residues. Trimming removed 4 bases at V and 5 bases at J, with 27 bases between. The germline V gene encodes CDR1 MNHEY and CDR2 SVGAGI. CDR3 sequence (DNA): TGTGCCAGCAGTTCCCGGTCAATAGGGCGGTACCCAGGGGATCAGCCCCAGCATTTT. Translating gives CASSSRSIGRYPGDQPQHF.

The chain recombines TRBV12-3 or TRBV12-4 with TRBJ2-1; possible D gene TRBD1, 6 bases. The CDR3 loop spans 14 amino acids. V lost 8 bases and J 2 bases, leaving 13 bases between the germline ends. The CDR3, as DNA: TGTGCCAGCGCCCCCCGGGACACCTACAATGAGCAGTTCTTC. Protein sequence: CASAPRDTYNEQFF.

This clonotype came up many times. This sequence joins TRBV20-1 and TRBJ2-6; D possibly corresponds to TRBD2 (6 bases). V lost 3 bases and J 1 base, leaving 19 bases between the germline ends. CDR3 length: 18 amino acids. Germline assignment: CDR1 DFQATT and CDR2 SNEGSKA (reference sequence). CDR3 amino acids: CSASNPGLLTSGANVLTF. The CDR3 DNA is TGCAGTGCTAGCAATCCGGGACTGCTAACTTCTGGGGCCAACGTCCTGACTTTC.

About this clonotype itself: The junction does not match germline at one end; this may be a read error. Here the CDR3 reads CASSYDQGLLGADVLTF. The CDR3 DNA reads TGTGCCAGCAGTTACGATCAGGGTTTGCTTGGGGCCGACGTCCTGACTTTC. The chain uses TRBV6-2 or TRBV6-3 and TRBJ2-6, with D perhaps TRBD1 (5 bases). From germline, CDR1 is MNHEY and CDR2 SVGEGT. The CDR3 loop spans 17 amino acids.

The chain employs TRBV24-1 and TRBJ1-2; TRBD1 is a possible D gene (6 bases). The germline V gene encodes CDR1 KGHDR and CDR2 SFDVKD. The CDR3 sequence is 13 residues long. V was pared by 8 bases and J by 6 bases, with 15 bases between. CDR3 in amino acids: CATKTDGDNGYTF. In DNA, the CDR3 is TGTGCCACCAAAACCGACGGGGACAATGGCTACACCTTC.

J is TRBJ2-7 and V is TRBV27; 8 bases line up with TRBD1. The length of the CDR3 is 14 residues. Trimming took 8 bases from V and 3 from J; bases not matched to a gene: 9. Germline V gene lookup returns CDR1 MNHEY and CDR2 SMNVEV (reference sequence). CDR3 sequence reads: CASSPTGVNYEQYF. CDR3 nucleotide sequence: TGTGCCAGCTCCCCGACAGGGGTGAACTACGAGCAGTACTTC.

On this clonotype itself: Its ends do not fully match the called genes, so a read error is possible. In DNA, the CDR3 is TGTGCCAGCAGCTTAGGGGCTAGCGCCCAAGAGACCAAGTACTTC. This gives the protein CASSLGASAQETKYF. The chain recombines TRBV7-9 with TRBJ2-5; perhaps TRBD2 as D (6 bases). Per the germline V gene, CDR1 is SEHNR and CDR2 is FQNEAQ (reference sequence). The CDR3 totals 15 residues.

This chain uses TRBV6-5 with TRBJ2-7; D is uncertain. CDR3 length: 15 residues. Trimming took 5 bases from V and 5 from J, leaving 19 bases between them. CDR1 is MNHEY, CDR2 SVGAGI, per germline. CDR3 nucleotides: TGTGCCAGCAGTACCGGATCCCCCACCCAGGACGAGCAGTACTTC. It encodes CASSTGSPTQDEQYF.

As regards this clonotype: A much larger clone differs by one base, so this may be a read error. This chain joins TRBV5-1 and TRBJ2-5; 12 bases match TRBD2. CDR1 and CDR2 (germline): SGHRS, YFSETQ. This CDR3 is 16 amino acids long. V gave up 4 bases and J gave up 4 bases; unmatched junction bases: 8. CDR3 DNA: TGCGCCAGCAGCCCTGAGACTAGCGGGGGTTTAGAGACCCAGTACTTC. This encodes CASSPETSGGLETQYF.

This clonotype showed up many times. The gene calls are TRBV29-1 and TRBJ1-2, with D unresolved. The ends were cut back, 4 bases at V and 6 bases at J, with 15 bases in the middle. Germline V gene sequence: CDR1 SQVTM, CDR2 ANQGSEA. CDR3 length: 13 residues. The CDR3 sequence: CSVVRDVRDGYTF. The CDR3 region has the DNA TGCAGCGTTGTAAGGGATGTTAGAGATGGCTACACCTTC.

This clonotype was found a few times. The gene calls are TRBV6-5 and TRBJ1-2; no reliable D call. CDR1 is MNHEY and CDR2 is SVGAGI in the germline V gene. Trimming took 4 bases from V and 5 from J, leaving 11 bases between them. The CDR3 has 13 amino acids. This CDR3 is CASSLRERYGYTF. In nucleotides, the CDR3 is TGTGCCAGCAGTTTGCGGGAGAGATATGGCTACACCTTC.

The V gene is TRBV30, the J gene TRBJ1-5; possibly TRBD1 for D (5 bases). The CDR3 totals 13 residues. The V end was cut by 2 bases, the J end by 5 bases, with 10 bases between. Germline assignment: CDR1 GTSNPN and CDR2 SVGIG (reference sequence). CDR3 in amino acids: CAWSLRGHQPQHF. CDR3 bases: TGTGCCTGGAGTTTGAGGGGCCATCAGCCCCAGCATTTT.

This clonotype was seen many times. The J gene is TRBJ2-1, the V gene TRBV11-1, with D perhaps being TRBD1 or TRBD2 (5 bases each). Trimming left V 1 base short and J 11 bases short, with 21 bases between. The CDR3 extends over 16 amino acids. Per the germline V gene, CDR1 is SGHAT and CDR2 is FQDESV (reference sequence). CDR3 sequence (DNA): TGTGCCAGCAGCTTAGTGGCAGGGACCGTAAGGGGAAAGCAGTTCTTC. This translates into CASSLVAGTVRGKQFF. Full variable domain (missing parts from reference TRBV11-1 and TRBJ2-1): EAEVAQSPRYKITEKSQAVAFWCDPISGHATLYWYRQILGQGPELLVQFQDESVVDDSQLPKDRFSAERLKGVDSTLKIQPAELGDSAMYLCASSLVAGTVRGKQFFGPGTRLTVL.

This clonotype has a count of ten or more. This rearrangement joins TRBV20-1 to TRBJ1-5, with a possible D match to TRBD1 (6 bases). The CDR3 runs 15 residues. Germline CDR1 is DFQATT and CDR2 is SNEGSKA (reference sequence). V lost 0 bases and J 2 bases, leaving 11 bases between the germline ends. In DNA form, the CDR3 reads TGCAGTGCTAGAGATGGGGGCTGGGGCAATCAGCCCCAGCATTTT. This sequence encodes CSARDGGWGNQPQHF.

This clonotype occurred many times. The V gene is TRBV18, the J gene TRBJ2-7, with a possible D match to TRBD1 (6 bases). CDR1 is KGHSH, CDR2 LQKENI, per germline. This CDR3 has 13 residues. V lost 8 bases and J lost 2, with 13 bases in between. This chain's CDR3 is CASSPRGAYEQYF. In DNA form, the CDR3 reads TGTGCCAGCAGCCCCAGGGGCGCCTACGAGCAGTACTTC.

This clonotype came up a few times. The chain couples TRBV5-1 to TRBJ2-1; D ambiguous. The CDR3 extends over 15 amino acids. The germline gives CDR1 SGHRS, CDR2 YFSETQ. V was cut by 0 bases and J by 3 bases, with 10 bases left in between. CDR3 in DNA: TGCGCCAGCAGCTTGGCGCCGTTGGGCTACAATGAGCAGTTCTTC. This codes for CASSLAPLGYNEQFF.

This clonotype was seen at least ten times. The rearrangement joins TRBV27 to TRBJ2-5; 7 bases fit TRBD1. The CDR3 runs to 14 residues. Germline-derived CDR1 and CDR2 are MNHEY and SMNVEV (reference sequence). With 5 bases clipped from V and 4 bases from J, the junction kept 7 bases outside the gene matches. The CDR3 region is CASSPQGSGETQYF. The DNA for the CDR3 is TGTGCCAGCAGTCCACAGGGGTCAGGAGAGACCCAGTACTTC.

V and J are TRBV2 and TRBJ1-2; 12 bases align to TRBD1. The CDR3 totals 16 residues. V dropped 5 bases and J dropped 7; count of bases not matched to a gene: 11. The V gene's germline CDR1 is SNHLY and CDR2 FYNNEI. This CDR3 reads CASSPRRGQGAFGYTF. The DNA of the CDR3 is TGTGCCAGCAGTCCGAGGCGGGGACAGGGGGCTTTTGGCTACACCTTC.

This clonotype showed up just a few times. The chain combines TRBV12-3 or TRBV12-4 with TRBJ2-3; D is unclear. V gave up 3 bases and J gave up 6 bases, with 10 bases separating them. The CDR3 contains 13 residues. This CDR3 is CASSFIAGDTQYF. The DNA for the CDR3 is TGTGCCAGCAGTTTCATAGCAGGCGATACGCAGTATTTT.

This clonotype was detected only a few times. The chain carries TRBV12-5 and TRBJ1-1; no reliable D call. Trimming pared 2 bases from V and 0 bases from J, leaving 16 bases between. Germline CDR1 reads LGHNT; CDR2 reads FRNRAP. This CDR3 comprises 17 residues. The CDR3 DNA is TGTGCTAGTGGTTTGCGGACGGGAGGATCCATGAACACTGAAGCTTTCTTT. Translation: CASGLRTGGSMNTEAFF.

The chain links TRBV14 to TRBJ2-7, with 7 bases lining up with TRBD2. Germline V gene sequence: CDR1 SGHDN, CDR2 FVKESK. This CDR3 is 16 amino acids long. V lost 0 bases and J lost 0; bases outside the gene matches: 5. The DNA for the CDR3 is TGTGCCAGCAGCCAAGATTGGGCTAGCGGCTCCTACGAGCAGTACTTC. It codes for CASSQDWASGSYEQYF.

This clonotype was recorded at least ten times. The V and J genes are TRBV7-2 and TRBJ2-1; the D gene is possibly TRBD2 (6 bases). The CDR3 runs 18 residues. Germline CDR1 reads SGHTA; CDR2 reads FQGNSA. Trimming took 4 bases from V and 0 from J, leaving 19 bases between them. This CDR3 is CASSSRTTPLSSYNEQFF. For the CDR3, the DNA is TGTGCCAGCAGCTCGCGGACTACACCCCTCTCCTCCTACAATGAGCAGTTCTTC.